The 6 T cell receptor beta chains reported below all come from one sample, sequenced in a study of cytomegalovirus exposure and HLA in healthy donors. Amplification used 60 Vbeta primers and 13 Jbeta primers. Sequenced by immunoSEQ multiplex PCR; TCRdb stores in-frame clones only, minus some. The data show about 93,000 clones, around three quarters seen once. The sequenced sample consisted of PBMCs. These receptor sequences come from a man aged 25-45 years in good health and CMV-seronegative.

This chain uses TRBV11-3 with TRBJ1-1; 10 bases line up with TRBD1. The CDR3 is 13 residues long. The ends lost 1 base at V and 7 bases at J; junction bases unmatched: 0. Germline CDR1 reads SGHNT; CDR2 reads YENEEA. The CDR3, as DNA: TGTGCCAGCAGCTTAGGGGACAGGGGTGAAGCTTTCTTT. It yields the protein CASSLGDRGEAFF.

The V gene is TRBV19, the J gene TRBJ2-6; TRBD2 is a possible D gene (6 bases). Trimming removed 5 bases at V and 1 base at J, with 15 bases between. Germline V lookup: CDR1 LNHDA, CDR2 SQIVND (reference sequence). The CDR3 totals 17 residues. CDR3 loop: CASSSVRGGSGANVLTF. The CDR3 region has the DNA TGTGCCAGTAGTTCCGTGAGGGGAGGTTCTGGGGCCAACGTCCTGACTTTC.

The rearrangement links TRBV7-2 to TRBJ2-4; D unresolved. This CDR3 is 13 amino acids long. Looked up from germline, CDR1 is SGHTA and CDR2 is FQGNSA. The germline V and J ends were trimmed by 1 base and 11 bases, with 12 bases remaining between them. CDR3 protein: CASSLVNAQVQYF. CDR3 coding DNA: TGTGCCAGCAGCTTAGTTAACGCTCAGGTTCAGTACTTC.

The CDR3 loop is CASSLSNQAQPQHF. In DNA form, the CDR3 reads TGTGCCAGCAGTTTATCGAATCAGGCTCAGCCCCAGCATTTT. The chain joins TRBV27 to TRBJ1-5; no firm D call. The germline V gene encodes CDR1 MNHEY and CDR2 SMNVEV (reference sequence). This CDR3 spans 14 amino acids. With 0 bases removed from V and 6 bases from J, the gap between germline ends came to 9 bases.

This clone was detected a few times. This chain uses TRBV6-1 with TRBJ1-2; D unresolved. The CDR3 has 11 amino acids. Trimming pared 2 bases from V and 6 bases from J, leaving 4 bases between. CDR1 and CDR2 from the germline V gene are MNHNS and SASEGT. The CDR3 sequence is CASSEPDGYTF. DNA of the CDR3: TGTGCCAGCAGTGAACCCGATGGCTACACCTTC.

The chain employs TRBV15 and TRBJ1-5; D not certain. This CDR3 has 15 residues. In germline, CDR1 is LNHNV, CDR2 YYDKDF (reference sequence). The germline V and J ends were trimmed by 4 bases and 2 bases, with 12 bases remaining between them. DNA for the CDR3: TGTGCCACCAGCAAGAGCGCTGGAGGCAATCAGCCCCAGCATTTT. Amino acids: CATSKSAGGNQPQHF.